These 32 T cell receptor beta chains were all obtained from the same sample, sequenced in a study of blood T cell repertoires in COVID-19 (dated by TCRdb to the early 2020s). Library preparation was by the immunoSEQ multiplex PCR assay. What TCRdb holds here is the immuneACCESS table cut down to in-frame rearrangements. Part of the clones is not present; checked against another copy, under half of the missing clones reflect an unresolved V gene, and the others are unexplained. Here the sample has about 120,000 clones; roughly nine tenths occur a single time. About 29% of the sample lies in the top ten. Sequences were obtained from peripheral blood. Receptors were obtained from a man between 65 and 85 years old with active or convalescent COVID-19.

The CDR3 reads CASSEAAGSNYGYTF. The DNA of the CDR3 is TGTGCCAGCAGTGAAGCGGCAGGTTCTAACTATGGCTACACCTTC. This chain links TRBV6-1 with TRBJ1-2; no firm D call. Trimming shortened V by 0 bases and J by 0 bases, and 8 bases separated the two germline ends. Germline V CDR1 and CDR2: MNHNS, SASEGT. The CDR3 is made up of 15 amino acids.

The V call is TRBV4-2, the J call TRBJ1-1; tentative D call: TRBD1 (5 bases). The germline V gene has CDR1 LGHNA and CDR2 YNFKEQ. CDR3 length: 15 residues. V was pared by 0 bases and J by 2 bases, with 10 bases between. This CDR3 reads CASSQDPGHNTEAFF. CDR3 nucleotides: TGTGCCAGCAGCCAAGACCCTGGACACAACACTGAAGCTTTCTTT.

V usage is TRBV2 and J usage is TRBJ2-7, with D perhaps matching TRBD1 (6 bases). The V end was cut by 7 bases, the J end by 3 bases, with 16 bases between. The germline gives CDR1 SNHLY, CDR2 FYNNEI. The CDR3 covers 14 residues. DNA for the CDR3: TGTGCCAGCACCCCCGAGGGGGAAAGCTACGAGCAGTACTTC. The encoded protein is CASTPEGESYEQYF.

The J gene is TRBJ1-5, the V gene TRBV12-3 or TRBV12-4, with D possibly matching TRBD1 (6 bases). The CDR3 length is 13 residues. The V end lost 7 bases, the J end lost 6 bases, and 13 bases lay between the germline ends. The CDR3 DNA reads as TGTGCCAGCAAGGGGGGGAGCGGTCAGCCCCAGCATTTT. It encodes CASKGGSGQPQHF.

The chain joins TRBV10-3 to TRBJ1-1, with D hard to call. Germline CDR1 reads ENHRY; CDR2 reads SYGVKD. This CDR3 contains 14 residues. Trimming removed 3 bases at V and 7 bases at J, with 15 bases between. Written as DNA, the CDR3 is TGTGCCATCAGTGACAACGCGGGCGGCGGTGAAGCTTTCTTT. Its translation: CAISDNAGGGEAFF.

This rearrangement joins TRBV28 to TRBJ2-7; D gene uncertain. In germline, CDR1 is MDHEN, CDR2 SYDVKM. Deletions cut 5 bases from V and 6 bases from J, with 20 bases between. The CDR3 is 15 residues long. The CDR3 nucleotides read TGTGCCAGCAGTGAATCCGGTGGTAGCCTCTCCGAGCAGTACTTC. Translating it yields CASSESGGSLSEQYF.

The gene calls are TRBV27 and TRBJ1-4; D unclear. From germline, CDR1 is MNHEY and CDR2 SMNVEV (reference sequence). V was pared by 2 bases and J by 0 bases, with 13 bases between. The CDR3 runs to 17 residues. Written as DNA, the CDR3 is TGTGCCAGCAGTTTACGTCGAGGCCCTGCAACTAATGAAAAACTGTTTTTT. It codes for CASSLRRGPATNEKLFF.

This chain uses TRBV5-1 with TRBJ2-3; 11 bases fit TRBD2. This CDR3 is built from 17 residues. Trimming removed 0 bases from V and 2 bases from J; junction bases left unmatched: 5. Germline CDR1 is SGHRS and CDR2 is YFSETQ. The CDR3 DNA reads TGCGCCAGCAGCTTGGTCCCTAGCGGGGGGTACACAGATACGCAGTATTTT. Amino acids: CASSLVPSGGYTDTQYF.

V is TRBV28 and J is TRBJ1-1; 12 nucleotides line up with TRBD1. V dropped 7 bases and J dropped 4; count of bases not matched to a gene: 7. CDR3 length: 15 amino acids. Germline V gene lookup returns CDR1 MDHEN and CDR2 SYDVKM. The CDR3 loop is CASNPGQGASTEAFF. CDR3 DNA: TGTGCCAGCAACCCGGGACAGGGGGCATCCACTGAAGCTTTCTTT.

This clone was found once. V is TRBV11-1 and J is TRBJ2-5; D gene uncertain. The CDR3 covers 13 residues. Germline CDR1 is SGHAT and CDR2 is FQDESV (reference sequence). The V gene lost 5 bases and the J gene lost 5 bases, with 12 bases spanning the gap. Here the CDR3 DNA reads TGTGCCAGCAGCCCTCCCGACATGGAGACCCAGTACTTC. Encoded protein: CASSPPDMETQYF.

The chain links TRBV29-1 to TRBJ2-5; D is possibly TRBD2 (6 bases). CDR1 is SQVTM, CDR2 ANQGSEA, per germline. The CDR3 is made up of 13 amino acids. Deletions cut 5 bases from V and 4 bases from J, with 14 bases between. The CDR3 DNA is TGCAGCGTTCCTGCGGGAAACCGAGAGACCCAGTACTTC. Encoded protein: CSVPAGNRETQYF.

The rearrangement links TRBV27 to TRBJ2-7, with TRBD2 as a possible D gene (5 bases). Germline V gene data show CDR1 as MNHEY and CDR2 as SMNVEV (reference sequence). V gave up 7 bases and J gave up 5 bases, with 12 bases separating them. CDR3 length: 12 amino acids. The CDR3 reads CASMGSSDEQYF. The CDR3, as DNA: TGTGCCAGCATGGGGAGCAGCGACGAGCAGTACTTC.

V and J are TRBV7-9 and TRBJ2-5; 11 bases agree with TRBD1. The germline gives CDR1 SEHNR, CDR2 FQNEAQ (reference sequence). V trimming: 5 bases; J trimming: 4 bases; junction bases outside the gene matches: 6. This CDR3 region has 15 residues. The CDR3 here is CASSTAGTGGETQYF. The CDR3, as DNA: TGTGCCAGCAGCACCGCCGGGACAGGGGGAGAGACCCAGTACTTC.

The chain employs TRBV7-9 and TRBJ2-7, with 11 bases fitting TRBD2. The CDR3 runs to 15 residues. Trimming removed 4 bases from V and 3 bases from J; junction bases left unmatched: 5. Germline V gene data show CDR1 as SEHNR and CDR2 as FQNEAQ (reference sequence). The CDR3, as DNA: TGTGCCAGCAGCTGGGCTAGCGGGAGGAGCTACGAGCAGTACTTC. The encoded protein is CASSWASGRSYEQYF.

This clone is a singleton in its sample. In DNA, the CDR3 is TGTGCCAGCTCACCAGTGGCAGGCCTGAATCAGCCCCAGCATTTT. It is translated as CASSPVAGLNQPQHF. The J gene is TRBJ1-5, the V gene TRBV18; unclear D gene. V gave up 2 bases and J gave up 4 bases, with 12 bases separating them. Germline V gene lookup returns CDR1 KGHSH and CDR2 LQKENI. The CDR3 spans 15 residues.

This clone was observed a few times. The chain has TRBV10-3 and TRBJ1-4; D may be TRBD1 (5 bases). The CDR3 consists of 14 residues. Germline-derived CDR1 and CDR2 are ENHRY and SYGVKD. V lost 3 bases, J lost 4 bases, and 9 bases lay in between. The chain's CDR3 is CAISDQGGNEKLFF. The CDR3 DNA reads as TGTGCCATCAGTGACCAGGGAGGTAATGAAAAACTGTTTTTT.

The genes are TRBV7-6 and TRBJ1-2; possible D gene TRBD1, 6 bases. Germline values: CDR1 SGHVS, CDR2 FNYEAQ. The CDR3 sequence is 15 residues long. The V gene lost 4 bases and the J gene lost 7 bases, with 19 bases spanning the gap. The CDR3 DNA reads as TGTGCCAGCAGCTCACGGACAGACGGGTCCGGTGGCTACACCTTC. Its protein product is CASSSRTDGSGGYTF.

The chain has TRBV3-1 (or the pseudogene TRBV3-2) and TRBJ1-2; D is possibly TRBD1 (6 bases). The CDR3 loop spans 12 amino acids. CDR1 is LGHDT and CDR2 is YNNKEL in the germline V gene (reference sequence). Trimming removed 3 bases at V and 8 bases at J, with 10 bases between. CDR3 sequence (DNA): TGTGCCAGCAGCCAGGGGGCTGGCGGCTACACCTTC. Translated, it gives CASSQGAGGYTF.

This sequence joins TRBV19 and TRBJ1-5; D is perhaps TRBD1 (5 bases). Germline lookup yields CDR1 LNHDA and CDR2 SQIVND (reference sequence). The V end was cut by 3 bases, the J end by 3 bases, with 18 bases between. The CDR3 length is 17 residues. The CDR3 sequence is CASSIAPTDSLNQPQHF. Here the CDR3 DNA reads TGTGCCAGTAGTATTGCCCCTACCGACAGCCTCAATCAGCCCCAGCATTTT.

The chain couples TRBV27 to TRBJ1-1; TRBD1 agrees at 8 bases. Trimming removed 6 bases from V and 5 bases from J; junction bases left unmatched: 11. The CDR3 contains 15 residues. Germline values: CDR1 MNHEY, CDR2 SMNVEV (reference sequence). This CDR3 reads CASSTFGTGGTEAFF. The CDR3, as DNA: TGTGCCAGCAGCACGTTCGGGACAGGTGGGACTGAAGCTTTCTTT.

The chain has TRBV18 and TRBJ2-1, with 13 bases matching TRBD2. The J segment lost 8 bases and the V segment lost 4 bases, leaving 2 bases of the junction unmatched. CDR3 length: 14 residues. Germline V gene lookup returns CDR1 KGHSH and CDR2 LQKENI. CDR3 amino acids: CASSRTSGGDEQFF. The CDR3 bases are TGTGCCAGCTCACGGACTAGCGGGGGTGATGAGCAGTTCTTC.

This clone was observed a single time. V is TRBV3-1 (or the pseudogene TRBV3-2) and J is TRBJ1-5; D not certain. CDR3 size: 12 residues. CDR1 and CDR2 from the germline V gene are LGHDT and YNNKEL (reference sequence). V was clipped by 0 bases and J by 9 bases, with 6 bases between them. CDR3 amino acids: CASSQEGRPQHF. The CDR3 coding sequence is TGTGCCAGCAGCCAAGAGGGGAGGCCCCAGCATTTT.

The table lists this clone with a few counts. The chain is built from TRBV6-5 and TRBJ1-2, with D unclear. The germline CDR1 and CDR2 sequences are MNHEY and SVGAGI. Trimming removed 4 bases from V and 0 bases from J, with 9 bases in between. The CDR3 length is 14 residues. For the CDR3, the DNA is TGTGCCAGCAGTTGGAGTTCCGCTAACTATGGCTACACCTTC. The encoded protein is CASSWSSANYGYTF.

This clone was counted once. In DNA form, the CDR3 reads TGTGCCAGCGCAACGAGACAGGGCCGGGGCTACACCTTC. It codes for CASATRQGRGYTF. The rearrangement links TRBV28 to TRBJ1-2, with TRBD1 matching 7 bases. CDR3 length: 13 residues. Trimming took 8 bases from V and 8 from J; bases not matched to a gene: 11. Germline V lookup: CDR1 MDHEN, CDR2 SYDVKM.

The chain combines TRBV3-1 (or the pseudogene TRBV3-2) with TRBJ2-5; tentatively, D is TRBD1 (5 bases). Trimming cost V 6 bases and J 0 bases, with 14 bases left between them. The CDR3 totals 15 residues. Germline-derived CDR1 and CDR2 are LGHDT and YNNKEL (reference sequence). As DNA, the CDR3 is TGTGCCAGCAGTTTCACCGACAGCTACCAAGAGACCCAGTACTTC. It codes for CASSFTDSYQETQYF.

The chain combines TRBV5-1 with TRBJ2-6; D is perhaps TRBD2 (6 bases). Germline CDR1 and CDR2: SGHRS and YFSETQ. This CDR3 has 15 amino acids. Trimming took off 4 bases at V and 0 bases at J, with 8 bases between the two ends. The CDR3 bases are TGCGCCAGCAGCCGGGACTTCTCTGGGGCCAACGTCCTGACTTTC. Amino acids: CASSRDFSGANVLTF. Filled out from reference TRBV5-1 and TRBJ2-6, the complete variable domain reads KAGVTQTPRYLIKTRGQQVTLSCSPISGHRSVSWYQQTPGQGLQFLFEYFSETQRNKGNFPGRFSGRQFSNSRSEMNVSTLELGDSALYLCASSRDFSGANVLTFGAGSRLTVL.

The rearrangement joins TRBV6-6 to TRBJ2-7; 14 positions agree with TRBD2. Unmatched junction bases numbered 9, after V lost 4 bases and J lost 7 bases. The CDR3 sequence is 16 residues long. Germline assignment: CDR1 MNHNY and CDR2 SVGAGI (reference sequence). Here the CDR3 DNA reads TGTGCCAGCAGTTCGGAGACTAGCGGGAGGGCCGAGGAGCAGTACTTC. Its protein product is CASSSETSGRAEEQYF.

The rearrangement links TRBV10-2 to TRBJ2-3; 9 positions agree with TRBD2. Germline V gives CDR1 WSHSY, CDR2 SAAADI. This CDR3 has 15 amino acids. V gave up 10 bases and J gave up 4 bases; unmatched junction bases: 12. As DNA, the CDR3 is TGCGCCACCAGAAAACGGCGGGAGGGTCCAGATACGCAGTATTTT. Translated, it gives CATRKRREGPDTQYF.

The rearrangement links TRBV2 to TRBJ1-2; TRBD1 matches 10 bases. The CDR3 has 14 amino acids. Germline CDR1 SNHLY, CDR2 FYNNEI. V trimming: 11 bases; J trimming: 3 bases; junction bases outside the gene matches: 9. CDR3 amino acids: CAELRDRGDYGYTF. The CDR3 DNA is TGTGCCGAGTTGCGGGACAGGGGCGACTATGGCTACACCTTC.

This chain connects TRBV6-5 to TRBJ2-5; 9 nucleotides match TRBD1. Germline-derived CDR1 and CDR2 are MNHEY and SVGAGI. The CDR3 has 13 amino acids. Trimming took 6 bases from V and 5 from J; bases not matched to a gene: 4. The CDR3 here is CASRGTGSETQYF. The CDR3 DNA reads TGTGCCAGCAGGGGGACAGGGTCGGAGACCCAGTACTTC.

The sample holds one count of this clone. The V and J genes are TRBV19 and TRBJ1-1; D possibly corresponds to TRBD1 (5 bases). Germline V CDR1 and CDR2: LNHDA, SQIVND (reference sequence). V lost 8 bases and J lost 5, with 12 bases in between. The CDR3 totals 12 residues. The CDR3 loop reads CASRRGDTEAFF. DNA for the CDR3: TGTGCCAGTCGACGGGGGGATACTGAAGCTTTCTTT.

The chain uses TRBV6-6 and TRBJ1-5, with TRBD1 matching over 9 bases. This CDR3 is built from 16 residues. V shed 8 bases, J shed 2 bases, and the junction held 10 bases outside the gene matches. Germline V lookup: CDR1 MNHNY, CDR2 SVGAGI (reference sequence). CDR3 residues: CASAPGQGSGNQPQHF. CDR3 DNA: TGTGCCAGCGCGCCGGGACAGGGCTCCGGCAATCAGCCCCAGCATTTT.